The 18 T cell receptor beta chains below were found in one sample sequenced in a study of PD-1 blockade in classical Hodgkin lymphoma. Time point specified: cycle 4 day 1 (C4D1), after less than seven weeks of nivolumab. Each patient's relapse followed autologous stem cell transplantation, and brentuximab vedotin exposure varied. Sequenced by immunoSEQ multiplex PCR; TCRdb stores in-frame clones only, minus some. Of about 64,000 clones in the sample, approximately 92% were seen once. Sample: peripheral blood mononuclear cells (PBMCs), taken before the fourth cycle of nivolumab. The receptors shown here come from a human donor with classical Hodgkin lymphoma.

V is TRBV5-1 and J is TRBJ2-5; D is unclear. The assigned J gene may be wrong: the sequence end matches TRBJ2-7 better. The V gene's germline CDR1 is SGHRS and CDR2 YFSETQ. The CDR3 is 16 residues long. CDR3 in amino acids: CASSHTGRAPSYEQYF. DNA for the CDR3: TGCGCCAGCAGCCATACCGGTAGAGCACCCTCCTACGAGCAGTACTTC.

The gene calls are TRBV5-6 and TRBJ2-7; D is perhaps TRBD2 (5 bases). The germline gives CDR1 SGHDT, CDR2 YYEEEE. V shed 1 base and J shed 3 bases, with 11 bases lying between them. The CDR3 length is 14 residues. CDR3: CASSLSSGSYEQYF. CDR3 bases: TGTGCCAGCAGCTTGTCGTCGGGGAGCTACGAGCAGTACTTC. The variable domain in full, completed from reference TRBV5-6 and TRBJ2-7, reads DAGVTQSPTHLIKTRGQQVTLRCSPKSGHDTVSWYQQALGQGPQFIFQYYEEEERQRGNFPDRFSGHQFPNYSSELNVNALLLGDSALYLCASSLSSGSYEQYFGPGTRLTVT.

The chain recombines TRBV19 with TRBJ1-4; 8 bases are a match to TRBD1. The length of the CDR3 is 15 residues. Germline CDR1 reads LNHDA; CDR2 reads SQIVND (reference sequence). Trimming cost V 3 bases and J 4 bases; bases outside gene matches: 4. The DNA of the CDR3 is TGTGCCAGTAGTATTGGGACAGGAGTTAATGAAAAACTGTTTTTT. This sequence encodes CASSIGTGVNEKLFF.

This clone has only one observation. J is TRBJ1-4 and V is TRBV28; maybe TRBD1 (5 bases). Looked up from germline, CDR1 is MDHEN and CDR2 is SYDVKM. V lost 10 bases to trimming and J lost 4 bases, with 22 bases between them. The CDR3 covers 16 residues. The CDR3 region is CATTLGVSSLNEKLFF. Written as DNA, the CDR3 is TGTGCCACCACTTTAGGGGTTTCGAGTCTTAATGAAAAACTGTTTTTT.

V and J are TRBV28 and TRBJ2-7, with a weak D call TRBD2 (5 bases). Trimming took 4 bases from V and 13 from J, leaving 17 bases between them. Per germline, CDR1 MDHEN and CDR2 SYDVKM. This CDR3 region has 12 residues. In nucleotides, the CDR3 is TGTGCCAGCAGTTCCCCTAGGGAGAGAGGTTACTTC. The encoded protein is CASSSPRERGYF.

J is TRBJ2-1 and V is TRBV2; D is perhaps TRBD1 or TRBD2 (5 bases each). V dropped 2 bases and J dropped 4 bases, with 12 bases sitting between them. This CDR3 has 15 amino acids. CDR1 and CDR2 (germline): SNHLY, FYNNEI. The CDR3 nucleotides read TGTGCCAGCAGTGAATGGGAGACAGAGTACAATGAGCAGTTCTTC. Amino acids: CASSEWETEYNEQFF.

V is TRBV2 and J is TRBJ1-1; D gene unclear. Germline loops: CDR1 SNHLY, CDR2 FYNNEI. There are 14 residues in the CDR3. Trimming pared 6 bases from V and 1 base from J, leaving 12 bases between. CDR3 DNA: TGTGCCAGCAGATCCCGCACAGCGAACACTGAAGCTTTCTTT. It encodes CASRSRTANTEAFF.

The CDR3 sequence is CASSLTGEGNTEAFF. In DNA, the CDR3 is TGTGCCAGCAGCTTGACCGGTGAAGGGAACACTGAAGCTTTCTTT. J is TRBJ1-1 and V is TRBV5-4; D call uncertain. CDR1 SGHNT and CDR2 YYREEE come from the germline V gene (reference sequence). CDR3 length: 15 residues. V lost 1 base and J lost 1, with 11 bases in between. The full variable domain, rest sourced from reference TRBV5-4 and TRBJ1-1, is ETGVTQSPTHLIKTRGQQVTLRCSSQSGHNTVSWYQQALGQGPQFIFQYYREEENGRGNFPPRFSGLQFPNYSSELNVNALELDDSALYLCASSLTGEGNTEAFFGQGTRLTVV.

This chain joins TRBV7-9 and TRBJ2-1; 14 bases are shared with TRBD2. The trim removed 5 bases at V and 9 bases at J, leaving 6 bases unmatched. Germline loops: CDR1 SEHNR, CDR2 FQNEAQ (reference sequence). The CDR3 is made up of 15 amino acids. CDR3 bases: TGTGCCAGCAGCCCGGGACTAGCGGGAGTCGGTGAGCAGTTCTTC. It translates to CASSPGLAGVGEQFF.

The V call is TRBV6-5, the J call TRBJ2-7, with TRBD2 matching over 10 bases. The V gene end was trimmed by 0 bases and the J gene end by 3 bases; junction bases not matched to a gene: 2. Germline V gene lookup returns CDR1 MNHEY and CDR2 SVGAGI. The CDR3 is 15 residues long. The CDR3 DNA follows: TGTGCCAGCAGTTACTCTCTAGCGGGAGACTACGAGCAGTACTTC. It encodes CASSYSLAGDYEQYF.

The gene calls are TRBV18 and TRBJ2-5; D gene unclear. The CDR3 is 15 amino acids. Germline CDR1 KGHSH, CDR2 LQKENI. The V end was cut by 3 bases, the J end by 0 bases, with 11 bases between. CDR3 sequence (DNA): TGTGCCAGCTCACCCCAAGGGCGGAACCAAGAGACCCAGTACTTC. This translates into CASSPQGRNQETQYF. Supplemented by reference TRBV18 and TRBJ2-5, the full variable domain reads NAGVMQNPRHLVRRRGQEARLRCSPMKGHSHVYWYRQLPEEGLKFMVYLQKENIIDESGMPKERFSAEFPKEGPSILRIQQVVRGDSAAYFCASSPQGRNQETQYFGPGTRLLVL.

The rearrangement links TRBV10-3 to TRBJ1-3; D may be TRBD1 (6 bases). V lost 6 bases to trimming and J lost 2 bases, with 14 bases between them. CDR3 length equals 15 residues. Germline lookup yields CDR1 ENHRY and CDR2 SYGVKD. The CDR3: CAIRALQGTGNTIYF. The CDR3, as DNA: TGTGCCATCAGAGCCCTACAGGGAACTGGAAACACCATATATTTT.

This clone was recorded once. DNA for the CDR3: TGTGCCAGCAGGGACAGAGGGGGGAACTCTGGGGCCAACGTCCTGACTTTC. The encoded protein is CASRDRGGNSGANVLTF. The chain recombines TRBV28 with TRBJ2-6; D is tentatively TRBD1 or TRBD2 (6 bases each). CDR1 is MDHEN and CDR2 is SYDVKM in the germline V gene. CDR3 size: 17 residues. Trimming stripped 6 bases from V and 0 bases from J, with 15 bases between.

The chain has TRBV6-5 and TRBJ1-6, with D uncertain. Trimming left V 8 bases short and J 7 bases short, with 12 bases between. Germline values: CDR1 MNHEY, CDR2 SVGAGI. This CDR3 has 13 amino acids. For the CDR3, the DNA is TGTGCCAGCTTCGAGGGTATGAATTCACCCCTCCACTTT. This encodes CASFEGMNSPLHF.

The chain joins TRBV19 to TRBJ2-1, with D maybe TRBD2 (5 bases). The V and J ends lost 3 bases and 7 bases respectively, with 13 bases between them. The length of the CDR3 is 14 residues. Germline V gene lookup returns CDR1 LNHDA and CDR2 SQIVND (reference sequence). The CDR3: CASSMGGRGNEQFF. CDR3 bases: TGTGCCAGTAGTATGGGTGGGAGAGGTAATGAGCAGTTCTTC.

This clone has just one count. This chain uses TRBV18 with TRBJ1-1; no clear D gene. Between the trimmed V and J ends, which lost 2 bases and 10 bases, there was a span of 20 bases. The CDR3 is made up of 15 amino acids. Germline CDR1 KGHSH, CDR2 LQKENI. The CDR3 sequence is CASSPGSDPSLRAFF. In nucleotides, the CDR3 is TGTGCCAGCTCACCAGGATCAGACCCTAGTCTTCGAGCTTTCTTT. Using reference TRBV18 and TRBJ1-1 for the parts outside the CDR3, the full variable domain is NAGVMQNPRHLVRRRGQEARLRCSPMKGHSHVYWYRQLPEEGLKFMVYLQKENIIDESGMPKERFSAEFPKEGPSILRIQQVVRGDSAAYFCASSPGSDPSLRAFFGQGTRLTVV.

The chain joins TRBV27 to TRBJ2-7; 11 bases are a match to TRBD2. This CDR3 is built from 14 residues. CDR1 is MNHEY and CDR2 is SMNVEV in the germline V gene (reference sequence). With 5 bases clipped from V and 1 base from J, the junction kept 1 base outside the gene matches. The CDR3 nucleotides are TGTGCCAGCAGTGCTAGCGGGGGGTCCTACGAGCAGTACTTC. Protein: CASSASGGSYEQYF.

This chain connects TRBV2 to TRBJ1-4, with a tentative D call TRBD1 (6 bases). Germline V CDR1 and CDR2: SNHLY, FYNNEI. V shed 0 bases and J shed 5 bases, with 16 bases lying between them. The CDR3 is made up of 17 amino acids. The CDR3 DNA sequence: TGTGCCAGCAGTGAAGCCCCTCACAGGGAGATAAATGAAAAACTGTTTTTT. As protein: CASSEAPHREINEKLFF.